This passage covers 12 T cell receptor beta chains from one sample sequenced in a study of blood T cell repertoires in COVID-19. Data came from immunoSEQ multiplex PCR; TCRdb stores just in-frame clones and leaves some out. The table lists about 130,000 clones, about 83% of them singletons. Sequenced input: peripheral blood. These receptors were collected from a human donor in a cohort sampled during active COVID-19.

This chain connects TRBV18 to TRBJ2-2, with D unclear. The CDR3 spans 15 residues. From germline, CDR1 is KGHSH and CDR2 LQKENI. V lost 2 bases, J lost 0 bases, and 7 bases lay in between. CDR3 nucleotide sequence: TGTGCCAGCTCACCAGGGCAGGCGAACACCGGGGAGCTGTTTTTT. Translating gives CASSPGQANTGELFF.

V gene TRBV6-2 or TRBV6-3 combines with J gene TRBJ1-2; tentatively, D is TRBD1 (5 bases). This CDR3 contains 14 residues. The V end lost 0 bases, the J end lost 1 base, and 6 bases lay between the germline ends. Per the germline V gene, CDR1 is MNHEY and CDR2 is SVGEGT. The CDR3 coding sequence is TGTGCCAGCAGTTACTCGACAGATAACTATGGCTACACCTTC. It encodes CASSYSTDNYGYTF.

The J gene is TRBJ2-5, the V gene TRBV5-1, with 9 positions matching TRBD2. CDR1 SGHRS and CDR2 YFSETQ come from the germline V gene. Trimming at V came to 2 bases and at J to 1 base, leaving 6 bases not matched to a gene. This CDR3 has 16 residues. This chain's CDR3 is CASSFGERGVQETQYF. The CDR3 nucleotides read TGCGCCAGCAGCTTTGGCGAGCGGGGGGTCCAAGAGACCCAGTACTTC.

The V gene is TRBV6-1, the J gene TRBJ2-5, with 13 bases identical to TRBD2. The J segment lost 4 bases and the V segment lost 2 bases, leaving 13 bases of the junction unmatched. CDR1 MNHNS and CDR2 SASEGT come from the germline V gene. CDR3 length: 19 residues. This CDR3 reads CASSEIPRLAGGRRETQYF. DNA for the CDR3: TGTGCCAGCAGTGAAATACCCCGACTAGCGGGGGGCCGAAGAGAGACCCAGTACTTC.

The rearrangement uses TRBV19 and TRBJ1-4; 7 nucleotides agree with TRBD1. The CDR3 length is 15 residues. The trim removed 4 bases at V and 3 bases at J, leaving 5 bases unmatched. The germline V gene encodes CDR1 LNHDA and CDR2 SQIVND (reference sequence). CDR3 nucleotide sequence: TGTGCCAGTAGTACGACCGGGACAGCTAATGAAAAACTGTTTTTT. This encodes CASSTTGTANEKLFF.

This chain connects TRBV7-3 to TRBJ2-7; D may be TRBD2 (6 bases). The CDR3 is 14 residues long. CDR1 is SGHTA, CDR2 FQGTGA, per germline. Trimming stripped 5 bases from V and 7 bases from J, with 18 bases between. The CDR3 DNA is TGTGCCAGCAGCACCGGGGGAAGCGGCAGGGAGCAGTACTTC. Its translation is CASSTGGSGREQYF.

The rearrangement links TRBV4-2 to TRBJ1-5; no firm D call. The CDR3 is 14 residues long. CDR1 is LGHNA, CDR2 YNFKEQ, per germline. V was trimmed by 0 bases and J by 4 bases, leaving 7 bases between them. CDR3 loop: CASSQEVENQPQHF. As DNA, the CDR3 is TGTGCCAGCAGCCAAGAGGTGGAGAATCAGCCCCAGCATTTT.

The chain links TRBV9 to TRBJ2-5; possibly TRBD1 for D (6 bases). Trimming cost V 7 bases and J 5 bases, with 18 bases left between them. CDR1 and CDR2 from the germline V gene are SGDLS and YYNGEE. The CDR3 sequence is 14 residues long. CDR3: CASSRVGGQETQYF. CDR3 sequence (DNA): TGTGCCAGCTCAAGGGTAGGCGGACAGGAGACCCAGTACTTC. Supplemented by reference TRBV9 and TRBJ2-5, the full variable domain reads DSGVTQTPKHLITATGQRVTLRCSPRSGDLSVYWYQQSLDQGLQFLIQYYNGEERAKGNILERFSAQQFPDLHSELNLSSLELGDSALYFCASSRVGGQETQYFGPGTRLLVL.

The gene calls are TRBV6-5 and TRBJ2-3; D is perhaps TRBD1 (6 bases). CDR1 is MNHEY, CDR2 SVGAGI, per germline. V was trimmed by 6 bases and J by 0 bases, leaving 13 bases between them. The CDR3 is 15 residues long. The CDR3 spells CASSRQATSTDTQYF. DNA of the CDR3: TGTGCCAGCAGCAGACAGGCGACTAGCACAGATACGCAGTATTTT.

The CDR3 protein is CSVDGTGRRAFF. The CDR3 DNA is TGCAGCGTTGACGGGACAGGCCGTCGAGCTTTCTTT. The chain recombines TRBV29-1 with TRBJ1-1; TRBD1 matches 8 bases. The CDR3 has 12 amino acids. Trimming cost V 3 bases and J 10 bases; bases outside gene matches: 7. Germline CDR1 reads SQVTM; CDR2 reads ANQGSEA.

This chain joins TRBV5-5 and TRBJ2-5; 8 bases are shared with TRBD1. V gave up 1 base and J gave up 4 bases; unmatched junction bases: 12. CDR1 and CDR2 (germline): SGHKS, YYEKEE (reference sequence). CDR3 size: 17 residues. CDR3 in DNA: TGTGCCAGCAGCTTGCGCCCTCAACAGGGGGGCGGAGAGACCCAGTACTTC. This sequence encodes CASSLRPQQGGGETQYF.

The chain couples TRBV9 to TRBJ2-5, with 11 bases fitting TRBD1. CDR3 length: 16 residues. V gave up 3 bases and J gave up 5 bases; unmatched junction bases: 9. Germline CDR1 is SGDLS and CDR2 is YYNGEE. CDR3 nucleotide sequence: TGTGCCAGCAGCGAAACCGGGACAGGGGGGCGGGAGACCCAGTACTTC. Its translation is CASSETGTGGRETQYF.